A single sample is the source of the 21 T cell receptor beta chains below, sequenced in a study of blood T cell repertoires in COVID-19. The data were produced by immunoSEQ multiplex PCR, yet TCRdb's version contains in-frame clones alone and is incomplete. The sample lists roughly 250,000 clones; roughly 84% were seen once. Source material: peripheral blood. The receptor set was obtained from a human donor in a cohort sampled during active COVID-19.

This clone is a singleton in its sample. The CDR3 nucleotides read TGTGCCAGCACTTTCGCCGGGGAGCTGTTTTTT. Its protein product is CASTFAGELFF. The V call is TRBV12-3 or TRBV12-4, the J call TRBJ2-2; no clear D gene. This CDR3 comprises 11 residues. Trimming took 7 bases from V and 6 from J, leaving 6 bases between them.

The V call is TRBV6-5, the J call TRBJ1-1; 7 nucleotides align to TRBD1. Germline lookup yields CDR1 MNHEY and CDR2 SVGAGI. J was trimmed by 0 bases and V by 9 bases; bases with no gene match: 4. The CDR3 sequence is 13 residues long. CDR3 sequence: CASMGQMNTEAFF. CDR3 bases: TGTGCCAGTATGGGACAGATGAACACTGAAGCTTTCTTT.

Comment on this clone: Other DNA sequences in this specimen translate into the identical CDR3. V usage is TRBV5-1 and J usage is TRBJ2-3; D gene ambiguous. Germline CDR1 SGHRS, CDR2 YFSETQ. Trimming removed 0 bases from V and 6 bases from J, with 8 bases in between. This CDR3 spans 13 amino acids. The CDR3 bases are TGCGCCAGCAGCTTGGCCCTGAGGGATACGCAGTATTTT. This encodes CASSLALRDTQYF. The whole variable domain, remainder taken from reference TRBV5-1 and TRBJ2-3, is KAGVTQTPRYLIKTRGQQVTLSCSPISGHRSVSWYQQTPGQGLQFLFEYFSETQRNKGNFPGRFSGRQFSNSRSEMNVSTLELGDSALYLCASSLALRDTQYFGPGTRLTVL.

J is TRBJ2-5 and V is TRBV5-5; 12 bases are a match to TRBD2. This CDR3 has 16 residues. V shed 3 bases, J shed 3 bases, and the junction held 6 bases outside the gene matches. Germline V CDR1 and CDR2: SGHKS, YYEKEE (reference sequence). The CDR3: CASSSSSGGVKETQYF. The CDR3 DNA reads TGTGCCAGCAGCTCATCTAGCGGGGGGGTAAAAGAGACCCAGTACTTC. The variable domain in full, completed from reference TRBV5-5 and TRBJ2-5, reads DAGVTQSPTHLIKTRGQQVTLRCSPISGHKSVSWYQQVLGQGPQFIFQYYEKEERGRGNFPDRFSARQFPNYSSELNVNALLLGDSALYLCASSSSSGGVKETQYFGPGTRLLVL.

The CDR3 sequence: CASSPGTDYTEAFF. The CDR3 DNA reads as TGTGCCAGCTCACCCGGGACAGATTACACTGAAGCTTTCTTT. The chain employs TRBV18 and TRBJ1-1; 7 nucleotides align to TRBD1. This CDR3 spans 14 amino acids. The trim removed 3 bases at V and 3 bases at J, leaving 4 bases unmatched. Germline loops: CDR1 KGHSH, CDR2 LQKENI.

The chain uses TRBV12-3 or TRBV12-4 and TRBJ1-5; no clear D gene. The CDR3 length is 12 residues. V gave up 4 bases and J gave up 6 bases, with 7 bases separating them. Here the CDR3 reads CASSYLSQPQHF. CDR3 sequence (DNA): TGTGCCAGCAGTTACCTATCTCAGCCCCAGCATTTT.

The chain employs TRBV12-3 or TRBV12-4 and TRBJ2-4; 7 bases agree with TRBD1. The junction had 11 bases not matched to a gene; V was cut back by 5 bases and J by 13 bases. The length of the CDR3 is 13 residues. DNA of the CDR3: TGTGCCAGCAGTATTGGACAGGCTAACCTCCAGTACTTC. This codes for CASSIGQANLQYF.

This chain uses TRBV6-5 with TRBJ1-1; TRBD1 matches 7 bases. This CDR3 region has 14 residues. The junction had 9 bases not matched to a gene; V was cut back by 8 bases and J by 3 bases. Looked up from germline, CDR1 is MNHEY and CDR2 is SVGAGI. The CDR3 DNA reads TGTGCCAGCTCTGGGTGGGGGACAGACACTGAAGCTTTCTTT. Its translation: CASSGWGTDTEAFF.

The chain joins TRBV5-4 to TRBJ2-5; 8 bases are shared with TRBD2. The J segment lost 2 bases and the V segment lost 3 bases, leaving 9 bases of the junction unmatched. Looked up from germline, CDR1 is SGHNT and CDR2 is YYREEE (reference sequence). The CDR3 is made up of 16 amino acids. The chain's CDR3 is CASSSRRGGAQETQYF. CDR3 nucleotides: TGTGCCAGCAGCTCCCGTCGGGGGGGGGCTCAAGAGACCCAGTACTTC. The complete variable domain, with remaining parts taken from reference TRBV5-4 and TRBJ2-5, reads ETGVTQSPTHLIKTRGQQVTLRCSSQSGHNTVSWYQQALGQGPQFIFQYYREEENGRGNFPPRFSGLQFPNYSSELNVNALELDDSALYLCASSSRRGGAQETQYFGPGTRLLVL.

The V gene is TRBV14, the J gene TRBJ2-7, with 8 bases matching TRBD2. Germline CDR1 and CDR2: SGHDN and FVKESK. The junction had 20 bases not matched to a gene; V was cut back by 4 bases and J by 6 bases. The CDR3 has 18 amino acids. The chain's CDR3 is CASSLVGAEAGGSREQYF. CDR3 nucleotides: TGTGCCAGCAGCCTAGTGGGGGCTGAGGCGGGAGGTAGTCGCGAGCAGTACTTC.

V gene TRBV14 combines with J gene TRBJ1-6, with D possibly TRBD1 on 6 matching bases. CDR1 is SGHDN and CDR2 is FVKESK in the germline V gene. Trimming removed 3 bases from V and 4 bases from J, with 10 bases in between. This CDR3 has 15 amino acids. DNA of the CDR3: TGTGCCAGCAGCCACGAGACAGGTTATAATTCACCCCTCCACTTT. The encoded protein is CASSHETGYNSPLHF.

V is TRBV24-1 and J is TRBJ2-1; TRBD1 might be the D (5 bases). V gave up 4 bases and J gave up 9 bases, with 9 bases separating them. Per germline, CDR1 KGHDR and CDR2 SFDVKD. This CDR3 contains 12 residues. CDR3 DNA sequence: TGTGCCACCAGTGACTGGGGCAGTGAGCAGTTCTTC. Translating gives CATSDWGSEQFF.

This clone came up once. V is TRBV5-1 and J is TRBJ1-1; D is ambiguous. The CDR3 contains 14 residues. Germline CDR1 SGHRS, CDR2 YFSETQ. Trimming shortened V by 1 base and J by 1 base, and 8 bases separated the two germline ends. The CDR3 sequence is CASSLSAGNTEAFF. In DNA form, the CDR3 reads TGCGCCAGCAGCTTGTCTGCGGGGAACACTGAAGCTTTCTTT.

The chain has TRBV5-5 and TRBJ1-1, with TRBD1 matching over 8 bases. Germline V gives CDR1 SGHKS, CDR2 YYEKEE (reference sequence). The CDR3 runs to 15 residues. After removal of 1 base from V and 2 bases from J, the junction contained 4 bases not matched to a gene. CDR3 in DNA: TGTGCCAGCAGCTTGATAGGACAGGGAAACACTGAAGCTTTCTTT. Encoded protein: CASSLIGQGNTEAFF.

The chain couples TRBV5-1 to TRBJ1-1; 12 nucleotides line up with TRBD1. The germline gives CDR1 SGHRS, CDR2 YFSETQ. V was clipped by 4 bases and J by 3 bases; unmatched bases: 7. CDR3 length: 16 amino acids. CDR3 amino acids: CASSKGQGAVDTEAFF. CDR3 bases: TGCGCCAGCAGCAAGGGACAGGGGGCGGTAGACACTGAAGCTTTCTTT.

This clone was seen a single time. The gene calls are TRBV11-3 and TRBJ2-1; D perhaps matches TRBD2 (5 bases). Trimming left V 2 bases short and J 6 bases short, with 11 bases between. The CDR3 loop spans 14 amino acids. Germline loops: CDR1 SGHNT, CDR2 YENEEA. The DNA for the CDR3 is TGTGCCAGCAGCTTATCTAACGGGGTCAATGAGCAGTTCTTC. Encoded protein: CASSLSNGVNEQFF.

The rearrangement joins TRBV9 to TRBJ2-2; TRBD2 matches 13 bases. This CDR3 region has 18 residues. Germline V CDR1 and CDR2: SGDLS, YYNGEE. Trimming removed 3 bases from V and 0 bases from J; junction bases left unmatched: 5. This CDR3 is CASSGGLAGPANTGELFF. The CDR3 DNA reads TGTGCCAGCAGCGGGGGACTAGCGGGACCCGCGAACACCGGGGAGCTGTTTTTT.

The rearrangement joins TRBV5-1 to TRBJ2-7, with D perhaps TRBD2 (7 bases). The CDR3 runs to 14 residues. Between the trimmed V and J ends, which lost 0 bases and 6 bases, there was a span of 13 bases. The germline V gene encodes CDR1 SGHRS and CDR2 YFSETQ. CDR3 in DNA: TGCGCCAGCAGCTTGGAGGGAGGGGGAGGCGAGCAGTACTTC. Amino acid sequence: CASSLEGGGGEQYF.

At least ten counts were recorded for this clone. The CDR3 DNA reads as TGTGCCAGCAACCCTCTCGGGGCGGGGGGGAGCACAGATACGCAGTATTTT. This gives the protein CASNPLGAGGSTDTQYF. This chain joins TRBV27 and TRBJ2-3; 9 positions match TRBD2. The junction had 11 bases not matched to a gene; V was cut back by 7 bases and J by 0 bases. This CDR3 contains 17 residues. The germline gives CDR1 MNHEY, CDR2 SMNVEV (reference sequence).

CDR3 region: CASSQQWDRNSPLHF. The CDR3 DNA reads as TGCGCCAGCAGCCAACAATGGGACAGGAATTCACCCCTCCACTTT. V usage is TRBV4-3 and J usage is TRBJ1-6; TRBD1 matches at 8 bases. Per the germline V gene, CDR1 is LGHNA and CDR2 is YSLEER. After removal of 2 bases from V and 7 bases from J, the junction contained 4 bases not matched to a gene. This CDR3 region has 15 residues.

The chain recombines TRBV10-3 with TRBJ2-5, with 8 bases lining up with TRBD2. V lost 10 bases, J lost 5 bases, and 15 bases stayed unmatched. Germline CDR1 and CDR2: ENHRY and SYGVKD. The CDR3 sequence is 15 residues long. The CDR3 coding sequence is TGTGCCACCCCTTTCGGGCGGGGGGCAAGGGAGACCCAGTACTTC. Residues: CATPFGRGARETQYF.